Listed below are T cell receptor beta chains from one sample, sequenced in a study of STAT3 mutations in large granular lymphocyte leukemia. TCRdb keeps only in-frame clones here, not all; method: immunoSEQ multiplex PCR. The sample has about 42,000 clones, approximately 78% seen once; the top ten hold approximately 0.39%. Sequencing used PBMCs. The source is a human donor with T large granular lymphocyte leukemia. Some clones in this sample may be carry-over from other donors' samples. The CDR3 runs from the conserved cysteine through the conserved F or W. A D gene is named only where the DNA matches it firmly. Size is stated for part of the rows, as once, few or many counts, or as a class when the clone is expanded.

few TRBJ1-6 TRBV4-2 - CASSHRQGISPLHF TGTGCCAGCAGCCACCGGCAGGGGATTTCACCCCTCCACTTT
- TRBJ2-1 TRBV6-5 TRBD2 CASSPGGGRYEFF TGTGCCAGCAGCCCGGGGGGGGGCCGGTATGAGTTCTTC
- TRBJ2-2 TRBV6-5 - CASSKKGHEAGELFF TGTGCCAGCAGTAAGAAGGGCCATGAGGCCGGGGAGCTGTTTTTT
- TRBJ1-1 TRBV19 - CASTPDSGTTAEAFF TGTGCCAGTACCCCTGACTCGGGGACAACGGCTGAAGCTTTCTTT
- TRBJ1-6 TRBV27 TRBD1 CASSLLGQGKNSPLHF TGTGCCAGCAGTCTGCTGGGACAGGGGAAAAATTCACCCCTCCACTTT
- TRBJ1-2 TRBV6-5 - CASSYSSATEDYGYTF TGTGCCAGCAGTTACTCCTCCGCGACAGAAGACTATGGCTACACCTTC
- TRBJ2-3 TRBV9 - CASSDVEGVDTQYF TGTGCCAGCAGCGACGTAGAAGGGGTCGATACGCAGTATTTT
- TRBJ1-5 TRBV5-6 - CASSLGGGGQPQHF TGTGCCAGCAGCTTGGGGGGGGGTGGCCAGCCCCAGCATTTT
- TRBJ2-5 TRBV7-9 - CASSFFGSGGGRETQYF TGTGCCAGCAGCTTTTTCGGTTCCGGAGGGGGAAGGGAGACCCAGTACTTC
- TRBJ2-3 TRBV5-4 TRBD2 CASSFAGGSTDTQYF TGTGCCAGCAGCTTCGCGGGAGGAAGCACAGATACGCAGTATTTT
once TRBJ2-1 TRBV7-2 TRBD1 CASSSGQGAYNEQFF TGTGCCAGCAGCTCAGGACAGGGGGCTTACAATGAGCAGTTCTTC
- TRBJ2-3 TRBV13 TRBD2 CASSLTSGGSGTDTQYF TGTGCCAGCAGCCTTACTAGCGGGGGGTCCGGCACAGATACGCAGTATTTT
- TRBJ2-3 TRBV5-4 - CASSLAGHITDTQYF TGTGCCAGCAGCTTGGCCGGACATATCACAGATACGCAGTATTTT
- TRBJ2-6 TRBV28 - CASSLRANSGANVLTF TGTGCCAGCAGTTTACGGGCCAACTCTGGGGCCAACGTCCTGACTTTC
few TRBJ1-6 TRBV7-9 TRBD1 CASSLKGAGSPLHF TGTGCCAGCAGCTTAAAGGGGGCAGGGTCACCCCTCCACTTT
- TRBJ2-5 TRBV5-6 - CASSPFPRTQETQYF TGTGCCAGCAGCCCCTTCCCCAGAACGCAAGAGACCCAGTACTTC
- TRBJ1-1 TRBV7-9 TRBD1 CASSLGQGGNTEAFF TGTGCCAGCAGCTTAGGTCAAGGGGGCAACACTGAAGCTTTCTTT
- TRBJ2-7 TRBV29-1 - CSVEVSGNEQYF TGCAGCGTTGAAGTTTCGGGGAACGAGCAGTACTTC
- TRBJ1-4 TRBV29-1 TRBD1 CSVLTGGDEKLFF TGCAGCGTGCTGACAGGGGGGGATGAAAAACTGTTTTTT
- TRBJ2-5 TRBV5-1 - CASSPTGGDETQYF TGCGCCAGCAGCCCGACCGGGGGCGATGAGACCCAGTACTTC
- TRBJ2-1 TRBV5-1 - CASSLGTVGNEQFF TGCGCCAGCAGCTTGGGGACAGTTGGCAATGAGCAGTTCTTC
- TRBJ2-7 TRBV5-1 TRBD2 CASSLRGDSYEQYF TGCGCCAGCAGCTTACGGGGGGACTCCTACGAGCAGTACTTC
- TRBJ2-7 TRBV9 - CASSVATGGYEQYF TGTGCCAGCAGCGTAGCGACCGGCGGTTACGAGCAGTACTTC
- TRBJ1-1 TRBV5-1 - CASSLARGAAVTTEAFF TGCGCCAGCAGCTTGGCTAGGGGGGCCGCCGTGACCACTGAAGCTTTCTTT
- TRBJ1-5 TRBV5-8 - CASSSGGYGNQPQHF TGTGCCAGCAGCTCGGGCGGGTACGGGAATCAGCCCCAGCATTTT
once TRBJ1-2 TRBV5-1 - CASTLTTGSEYGYTF TGCGCCAGCACCCTTACGACAGGTTCGGAATATGGCTACACCTTC
- TRBJ2-1 TRBV6-1 TRBD2 CASRVLAGGNNEQFF TGTGCCAGCAGGGTCCTAGCGGGGGGTAACAATGAGCAGTTCTTC
- TRBJ1-1 TRBV19 - CASKSQGGRTEAFF TGTGCCAGTAAGAGTCAGGGAGGAAGAACTGAAGCTTTCTTT
- TRBJ1-3 TRBV28 - CASSIIRAGNTIYF TGTGCCAGCAGCATAATAAGGGCTGGAAACACCATATATTTT
- TRBJ1-1 TRBV20-1 - CSAGGTLKAFF TGCAGTGCTGGCGGGACACTCAAAGCTTTCTTT
- TRBJ2-7 TRBV4-1 TRBD1 CASSQAQGYEQYF TGCGCCAGCAGCCAAGCACAGGGGTACGAGCAGTACTTC
- TRBJ2-6 TRBV29-1 - CSVLGANVLTF TGCAGCGTTCTTGGGGCCAACGTCCTGACTTTC
- TRBJ2-7 TRBV7-2 - CASSPAEGVKYF TGTGCCAGCAGCCCCGCGGAGGGGGTGAAGTACTTC
- TRBJ1-5 TRBV28 - CASSLSGVGNQPQHF TGTGCCAGCAGTTTATCCGGGGTGGGCAATCAGCCCCAGCATTTT
- TRBJ1-5 TRBV27 TRBD1 CASSLGTGRQPQHF TGTGCCAGCAGTCTTGGGACAGGGCGACAGCCCCAGCATTTT
few TRBJ2-3 TRBV4-2 - CASSQDYGVSGGTDTQYF TGTGCCAGCAGCCAAGATTATGGGGTATCCGGGGGCACAGATACGCAGTATTTT
few TRBJ1-6 TRBV7-9 - CASSPVKSPLHF TGTGCCAGCAGCCCCGTAAAATCACCCCTCCACTTT
- TRBJ2-2 TRBV5-1 - CASSAGLQNTGELFF TGCGCCAGCAGCGCGGGACTTCAAAACACCGGGGAGCTGTTTTTT
- TRBJ2-2 TRBV5-4 - CASSILQGRTGELFF TGTGCCAGCAGTATTCTCCAGGGGCGGACCGGGGAGCTGTTTTTT
- TRBJ1-6 TRBV27 TRBD1 CASSLKGALSGWGQGSSPLHF TGTGCCAGCAGTTTAAAGGGTGCACTCTCGGGGTGGGGACAGGGTAGTTCACCCCTCCACTTT
- TRBJ2-3 TRBV7-6 - CASSLAPGIQYF TGTGCCAGCAGCTTGGCACCGGGGATACAGTATTTT
- TRBJ2-1 TRBV5-3 TRBD2 CARSLHLAGGQYNEQFF TGTGCCAGAAGCTTACATCTAGCGGGGGGGCAGTACAATGAGCAGTTCTTC
- TRBJ1-6 TRBV5-6 TRBD1 CASSTGQIHSPLHF TGTGCCAGCAGCACGGGACAGATCCATTCACCCCTCCACTTT
- TRBJ1-2 TRBV18 TRBD1 CASSPGTGPLYGYTF TGTGCCAGCTCACCCGGGACAGGACCGCTCTATGGCTACACCTTC
- TRBJ1-4 TRBV2 - CASSEFRVGEKLFF TGTGCCAGCAGTGAATTCAGGGTAGGCGAAAAACTGTTTTTT
- TRBJ2-7 TRBV18 - CASSPSQGPRSYEQYF TGTGCCAGCTCACCGAGCCAGGGACCGCGATCCTACGAGCAGTACTTC
- TRBJ2-3 TRBV5-4 - CASSLQGGRTDTQYF TGTGCCAGCAGCTTGCAGGGGGGCCGGACAGATACGCAGTATTTT
- TRBJ1-2 TRBV5-4 TRBD1 CASRTGRADYGYTF TGTGCCAGCAGGACAGGGAGGGCTGACTATGGCTACACCTTC